What follows describes a single TCR beta chain. The antigen remains unidentified. Without the conserved terminal phenylalanine or tryptophan, this CDR3 likely stems from a read error. No DNA is shown, since the ends of the CDR3 on it are uncertain; the CDR3 is the one TCRdb lists. This record comes from a study of T cell responses to AZD1222 COVID-19 vaccine. Findings and caveats of the study: Clonal diversity may have been underestimated, and the donors were mostly white British, with more females than males. Vaccine-related CD4 TCRs covered spike, predominating at 160-218 and 743-854. Repertoires were collected only later (after the peak T cell response had occurred).

The CDR3 contains 11 residues when both ends are counted. Germline V gene data show CDR1 as SNHLY and CDR2 as FYNNEI. Analyses pooled second doses at about 4 or about 12 weeks. TCRdb's copy holds only in-frame clones and misses some; the assay was immunoSEQ multiplex PCR. The sample records roughly 120,000 clones, 92% being singletons. The specimen was peripheral blood, collected 28 days after the second AZD1222 dose. This rearrangement joins TRBV2 to TRBJ1-4. This TCR came from an adult who received the AZD1222 COVID-19 vaccine. The CDR3 loop is CASSEGGSHLS.